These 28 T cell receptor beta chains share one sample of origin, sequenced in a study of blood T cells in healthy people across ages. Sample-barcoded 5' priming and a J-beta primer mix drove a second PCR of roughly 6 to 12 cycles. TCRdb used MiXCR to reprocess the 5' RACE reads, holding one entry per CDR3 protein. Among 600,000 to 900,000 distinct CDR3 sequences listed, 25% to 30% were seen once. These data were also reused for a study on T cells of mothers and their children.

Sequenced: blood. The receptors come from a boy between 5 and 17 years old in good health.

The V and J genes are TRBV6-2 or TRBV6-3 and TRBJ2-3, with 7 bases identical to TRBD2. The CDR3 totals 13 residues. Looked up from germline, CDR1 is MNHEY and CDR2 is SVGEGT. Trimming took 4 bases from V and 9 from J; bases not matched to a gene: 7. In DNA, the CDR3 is TGTGCCAGCAGTTCCACGGGACTATCAACGCAGTATTTT. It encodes CASSSTGLSTQYF.

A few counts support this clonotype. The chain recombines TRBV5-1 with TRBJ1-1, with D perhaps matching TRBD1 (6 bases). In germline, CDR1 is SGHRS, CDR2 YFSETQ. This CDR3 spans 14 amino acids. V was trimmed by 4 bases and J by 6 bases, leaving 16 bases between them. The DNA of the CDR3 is TGCGCCAGCAGCGAGGGACAACCGGACGCTGAAGCTTTCTTT. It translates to CASSEGQPDAEAFF.

CDR3 in DNA: TGTGCCAGTAGTGTCCGGGGCTATGGCTACACCTTC. As protein: CASSVRGYGYTF. This chain connects TRBV19 to TRBJ1-2; D is undetermined. The germline V and J ends were trimmed by 5 bases and 4 bases, with 8 bases remaining between them. This CDR3 is 12 amino acids long. Germline lookup yields CDR1 LNHDA and CDR2 SQIVND (reference sequence).

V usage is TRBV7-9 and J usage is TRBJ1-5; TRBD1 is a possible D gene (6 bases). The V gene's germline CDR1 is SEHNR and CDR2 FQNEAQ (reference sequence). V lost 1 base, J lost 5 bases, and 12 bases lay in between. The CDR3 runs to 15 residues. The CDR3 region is CASSLGGARDQPQHF. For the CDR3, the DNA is TGTGCCAGCAGCTTAGGGGGGGCTCGAGATCAGCCCCAGCATTTT.

This chain's CDR3 is CSVLDGLNTEAFF. DNA of the CDR3: TGCAGCGTCCTGGACGGACTAAACACTGAAGCTTTCTTT. The chain links TRBV29-1 to TRBJ1-1; no clear D. Trimming cost V 6 bases and J 2 bases, with 13 bases left between them. The CDR3 is 13 amino acids. The germline gives CDR1 SQVTM, CDR2 ANQGSEA.

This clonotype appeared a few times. The CDR3 region has the DNA TGTGCCAGCAGTCCAAACAGGGTAGGCGAGGGCTACTTC. Translation: CASSPNRVGEGYF. The gene calls are TRBV12-3 or TRBV12-4 and TRBJ2-7, with a possible D match to TRBD1 (6 bases). V was clipped by 5 bases and J by 13 bases, with 21 bases between them. There are 13 residues in the CDR3.

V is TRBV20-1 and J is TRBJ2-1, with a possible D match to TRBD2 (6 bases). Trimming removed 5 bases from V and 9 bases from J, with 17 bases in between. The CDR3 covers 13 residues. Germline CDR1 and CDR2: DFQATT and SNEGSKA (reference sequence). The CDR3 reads CSASTRRPSEQFF. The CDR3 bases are TGCAGTGCTTCGACTAGAAGACCCAGTGAGCAGTTCTTC.

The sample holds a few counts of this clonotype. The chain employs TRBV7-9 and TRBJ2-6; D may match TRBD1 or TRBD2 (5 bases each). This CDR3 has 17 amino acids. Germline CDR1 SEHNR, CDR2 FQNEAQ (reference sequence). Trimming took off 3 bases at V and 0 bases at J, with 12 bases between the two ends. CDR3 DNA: TGTGCCAGCAGCTTTGGGACGCCAAGCTCTGGGGCCAACGTCCTGACTTTC. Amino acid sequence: CASSFGTPSSGANVLTF. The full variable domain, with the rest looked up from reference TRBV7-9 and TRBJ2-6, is DTGVSQNPRHKITKRGQNVTFRCDPISEHNRLYWYRQTLGQGPEFLTYFQNEAQLEKSRLLSDRFSAERPKGSFSTLEIQRTEQGDSAMYLCASSFGTPSSGANVLTFGAGSRLTVL.

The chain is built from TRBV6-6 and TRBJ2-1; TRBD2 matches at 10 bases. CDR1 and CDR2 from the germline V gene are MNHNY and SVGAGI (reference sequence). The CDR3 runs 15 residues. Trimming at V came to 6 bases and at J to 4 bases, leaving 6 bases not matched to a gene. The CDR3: CASRLTSGVYNEQFF. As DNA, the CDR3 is TGTGCCAGCAGGTTAACTAGCGGGGTTTACAATGAGCAGTTCTTC.

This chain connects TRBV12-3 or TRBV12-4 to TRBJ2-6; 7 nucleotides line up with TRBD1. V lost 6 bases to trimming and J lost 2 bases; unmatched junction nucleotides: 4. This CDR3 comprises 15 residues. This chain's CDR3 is CASRPDRAGANVLTF. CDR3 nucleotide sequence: TGTGCCAGCAGACCCGACAGGGCTGGGGCCAACGTCCTGACTTTC.

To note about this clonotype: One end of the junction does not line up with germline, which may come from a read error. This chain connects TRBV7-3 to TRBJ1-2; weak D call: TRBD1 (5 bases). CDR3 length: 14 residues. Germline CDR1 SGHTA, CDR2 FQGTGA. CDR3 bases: TGTGCCAGCAGCTTAACGCCAGGGAGGAATGGCTACGCCTTC. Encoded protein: CASSLTPGRNGYAF.

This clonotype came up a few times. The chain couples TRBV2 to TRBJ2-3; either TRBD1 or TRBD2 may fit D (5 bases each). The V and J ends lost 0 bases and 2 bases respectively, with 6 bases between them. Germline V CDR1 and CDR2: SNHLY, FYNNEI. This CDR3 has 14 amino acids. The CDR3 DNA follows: TGTGCCAGCAGTGAAGCGGGGACCACAGATACGCAGTATTTT. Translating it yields CASSEAGTTDTQYF.

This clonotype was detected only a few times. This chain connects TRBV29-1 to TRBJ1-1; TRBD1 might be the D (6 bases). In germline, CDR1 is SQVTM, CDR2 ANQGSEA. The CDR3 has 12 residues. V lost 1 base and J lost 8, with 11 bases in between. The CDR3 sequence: CSVEGRGREAFF. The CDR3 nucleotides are TGCAGCGTTGAAGGGCGGGGGCGCGAAGCTTTCTTT.

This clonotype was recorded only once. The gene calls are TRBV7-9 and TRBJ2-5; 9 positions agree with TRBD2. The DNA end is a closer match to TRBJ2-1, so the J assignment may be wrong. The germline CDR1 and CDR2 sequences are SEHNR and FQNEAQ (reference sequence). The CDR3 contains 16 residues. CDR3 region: CASSFHLAGSYNEQFF. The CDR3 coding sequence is TGTGCCAGCAGCTTCCACCTAGCGGGGTCCTACAATGAGCAGTTCTTC.

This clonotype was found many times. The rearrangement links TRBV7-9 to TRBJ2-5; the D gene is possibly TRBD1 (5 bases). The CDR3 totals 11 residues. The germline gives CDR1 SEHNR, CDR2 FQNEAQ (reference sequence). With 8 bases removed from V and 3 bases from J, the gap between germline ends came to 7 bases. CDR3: CASLTEETQYF. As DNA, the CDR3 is TGTGCCAGCCTGACAGAAGAGACCCAGTACTTC.

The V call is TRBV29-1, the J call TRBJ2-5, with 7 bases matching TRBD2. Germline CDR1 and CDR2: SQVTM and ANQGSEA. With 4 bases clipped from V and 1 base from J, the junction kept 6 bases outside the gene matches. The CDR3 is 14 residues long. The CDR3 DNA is TGCAGCGTTGCCCAGGGAGGGGTCCAAGAGACCCAGTACTTC. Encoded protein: CSVAQGGVQETQYF.

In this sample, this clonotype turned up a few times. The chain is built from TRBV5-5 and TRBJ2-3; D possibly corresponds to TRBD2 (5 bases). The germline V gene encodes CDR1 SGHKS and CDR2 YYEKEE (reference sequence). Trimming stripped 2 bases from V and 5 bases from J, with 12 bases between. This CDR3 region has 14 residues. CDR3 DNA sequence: TGTGCCAGCAGCTTTCTTAGCGAGCAAGATACGCAGTATTTT. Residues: CASSFLSEQDTQYF.

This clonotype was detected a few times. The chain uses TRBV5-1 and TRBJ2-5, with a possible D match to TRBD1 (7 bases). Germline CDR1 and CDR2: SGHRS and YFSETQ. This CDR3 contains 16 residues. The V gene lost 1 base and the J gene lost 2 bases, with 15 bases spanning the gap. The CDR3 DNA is TGCGCCAGCAGCTTGTGGGGGGACAGCGTACAAGAGACCCAGTACTTC. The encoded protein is CASSLWGDSVQETQYF. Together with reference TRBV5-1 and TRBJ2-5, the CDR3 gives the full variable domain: KAGVTQTPRYLIKTRGQQVTLSCSPISGHRSVSWYQQTPGQGLQFLFEYFSETQRNKGNFPGRFSGRQFSNSRSEMNVSTLELGDSALYLCASSLWGDSVQETQYFGPGTRLLVL.

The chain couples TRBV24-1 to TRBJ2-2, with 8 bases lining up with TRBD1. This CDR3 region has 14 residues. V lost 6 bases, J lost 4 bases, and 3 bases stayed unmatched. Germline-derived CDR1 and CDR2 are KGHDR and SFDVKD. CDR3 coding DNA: TGTGCCACCAGTTCACAGGGGGGCACCGGGGAGCTGTTTTTT. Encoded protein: CATSSQGGTGELFF.

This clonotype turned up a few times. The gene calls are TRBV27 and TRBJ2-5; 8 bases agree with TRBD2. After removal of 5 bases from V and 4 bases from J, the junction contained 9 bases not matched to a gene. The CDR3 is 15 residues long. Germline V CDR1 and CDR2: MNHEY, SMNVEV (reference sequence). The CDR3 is CASSPLPGGTETQYF. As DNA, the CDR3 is TGTGCCAGCAGTCCCTTGCCGGGGGGGACAGAGACCCAGTACTTC.

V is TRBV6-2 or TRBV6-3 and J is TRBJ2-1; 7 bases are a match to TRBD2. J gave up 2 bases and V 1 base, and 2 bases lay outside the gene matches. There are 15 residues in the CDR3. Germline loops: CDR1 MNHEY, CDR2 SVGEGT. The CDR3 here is CASSYWGGAYNEQFF. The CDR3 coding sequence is TGTGCCAGCAGTTACTGGGGGGGGGCCTACAATGAGCAGTTCTTC.

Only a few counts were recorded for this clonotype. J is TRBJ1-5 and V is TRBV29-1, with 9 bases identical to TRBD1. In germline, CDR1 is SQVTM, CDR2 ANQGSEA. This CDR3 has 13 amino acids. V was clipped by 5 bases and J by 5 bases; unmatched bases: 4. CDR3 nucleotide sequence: TGCAGCGTTCGCGACAGGGGGGATCAGCCCCAGCATTTT. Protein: CSVRDRGDQPQHF.

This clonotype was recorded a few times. CDR3 DNA: TGCAGTGCTGGGGAAGCGGGGGGGTTCCTGAGCTCCTACAATGAGCAGTTCTTC. Amino acids: CSAGEAGGFLSSYNEQFF. The chain has TRBV20-1 and TRBJ2-1, with 10 bases matching TRBD2. Germline V CDR1 and CDR2: DFQATT, SNEGSKA (reference sequence). This CDR3 contains 18 residues. Unmatched junction bases numbered 13, after V lost 5 bases and J lost 0 bases.

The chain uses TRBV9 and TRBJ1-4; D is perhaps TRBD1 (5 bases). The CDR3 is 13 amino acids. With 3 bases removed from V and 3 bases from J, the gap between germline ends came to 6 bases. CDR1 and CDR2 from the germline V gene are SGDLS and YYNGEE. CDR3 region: CASSEGPNEKLFF. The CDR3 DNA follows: TGTGCCAGCAGCGAGGGACCTAATGAAAAACTGTTTTTT. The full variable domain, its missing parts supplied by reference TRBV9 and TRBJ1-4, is DSGVTQTPKHLITATGQRVTLRCSPRSGDLSVYWYQQSLDQGLQFLIQYYNGEERAKGNILERFSAQQFPDLHSELNLSSLELGDSALYFCASSEGPNEKLFFGSGTQLSVL.

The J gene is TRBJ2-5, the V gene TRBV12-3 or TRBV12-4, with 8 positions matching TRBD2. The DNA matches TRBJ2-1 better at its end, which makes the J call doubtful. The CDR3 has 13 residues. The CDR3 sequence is CASRPAGAREQFF. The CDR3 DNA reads TGTGCCAGCAGACCAGCGGGGGCCCGTGAGCAGTTCTTC.

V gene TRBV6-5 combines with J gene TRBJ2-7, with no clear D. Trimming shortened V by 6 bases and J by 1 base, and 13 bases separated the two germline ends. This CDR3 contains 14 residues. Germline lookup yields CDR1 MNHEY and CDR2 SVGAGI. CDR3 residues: CASRPRYSSYEQYF. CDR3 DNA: TGTGCCAGCAGACCCAGGTACAGTTCCTACGAGCAGTACTTC.

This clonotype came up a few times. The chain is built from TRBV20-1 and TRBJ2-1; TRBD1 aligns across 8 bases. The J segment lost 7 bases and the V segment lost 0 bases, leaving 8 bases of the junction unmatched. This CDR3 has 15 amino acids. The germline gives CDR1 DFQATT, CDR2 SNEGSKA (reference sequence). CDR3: CSARDGQGGRNEQFF. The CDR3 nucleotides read TGCAGTGCTAGAGATGGACAGGGCGGTCGGAATGAGCAGTTCTTC.

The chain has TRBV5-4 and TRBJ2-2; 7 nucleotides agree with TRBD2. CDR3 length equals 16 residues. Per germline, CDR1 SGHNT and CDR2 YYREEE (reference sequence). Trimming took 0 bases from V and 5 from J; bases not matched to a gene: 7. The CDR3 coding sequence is TGTGCCAGCAGCTTGGGTGGCGGGAGCGGTACCGGGGAGCTGTTTTTT. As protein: CASSLGGGSGTGELFF.